The clone carrying this TCR beta chain was detected a few times. Antigen: not known. Germline values: CDR1 KGHSH, CDR2 LQKENI. V dropped 0 bases and J dropped 0 bases, with 8 bases sitting between them. The CDR3 has 15 amino acids. This sample was included in a study of early T cells in non-severe SARS-CoV-2 infection. Study conclusions and caveats: VDJdb matches were skewed toward anti-spike CD8 T cell responses.

As part of library construction, unique molecular identifiers were attached to individual cDNA molecules. TCRdb called the 5' RACE reads again in MiXCR, with one record for every CDR3 protein. The sample has tens of thousands of distinct CDR3 sequences, roughly 12% seen once. The TCR sequence derives from an adult who was a healthcare worker with PCR-confirmed SARS-CoV-2 infection or an uninfected control (not recorded which). The chain employs TRBV18 and TRBJ1-1; D gene ambiguous. This sample comprised whole blood, obtained at baseline. CDR3 nucleotide sequence: TGTGCCAGCTCACCACCTGGGTCCTTGAACACTGAAGCTTTCTTT. It specifies CASSPPGSLNTEAFF.